The present T cell receptor beta chain was sequenced within a study of blood T cells in healthy people across ages. Germline assignment: CDR1 KGHSH and CDR2 LQKENI. The CDR3 extends over 13 amino acids. Trimming cost V 0 bases and J 5 bases; bases outside gene matches: 0. Primers used in a second PCR of roughly 6 to 12 cycles were a sample-barcoded 5' primer and a J-beta primer mix. One entry per CDR3 protein, called by TCRdb with MiXCR from the 5' RACE reads. The sample carries 790,000 or so distinct CDR3 sequences, less than 60% recorded once. Study-level findings and limits: Age showed a roughly linear inverse relationship with TCR beta diversity per million T cells.

In regard to this clonotype: Its matching antigen is unknown.

This TCR came from a man older than 75 in good health. The sequencing sample was made of blood. This chain connects TRBV18 to TRBJ2-5, with 7 bases matching TRBD1. CDR3 in amino acids: CASSPPQGETQYF. CDR3 nucleotides: TGTGCCAGCTCACCACCACAGGGGGAGACCCAGTACTTC.